The next 22 T cell receptor beta chains were all read from a single sample in a study of post-analysis software for immune sequencing data. Study findings and constraints: Higher frequency in patients than in controls was seen for five TRBV segments, with TRBV5-6, TRBV5-1 and TRBV20-1 among them.

These receptors have no known antigen. Unique molecular identifiers were carried by the TCR beta cDNA libraries. A single record per CDR3 protein comes from TCRdb applying MiXCR to the PCR reads. Of 650,000 to 850,000 distinct CDR3 sequences in the sample, roughly 50% were seen once. Sequences were obtained from blood. These receptor sequences come from a girl aged 10 to 17 with multiple sclerosis.

This clonotype was counted many times. The CDR3 sequence is CSAQLAGASHLGQYF. CDR3 nucleotides: TGCAGTGCCCAACTCGCAGGGGCTAGCCATTTGGGCCAGTACTTC. The V gene is TRBV20-1, the J gene TRBJ2-5; D is perhaps TRBD1 (6 bases). This CDR3 is 15 amino acids long. CDR1 is DFQATT, CDR2 SNEGSKA, per germline (reference sequence). Trimming stripped 6 bases from V and 10 bases from J, with 27 bases between.

In this sample, this clonotype turned up a few times. Germline is not matched at one junction end, which may reflect a read error. The chain combines TRBV3-1 with TRBJ1-2, with a possible D match to TRBD1 (5 bases). The CDR3 totals 15 residues. CDR1 and CDR2 from the germline V gene are LGHDT and YNNKEL (reference sequence). This CDR3 reads CASSLAAGSNYGYTF. For the CDR3, the DNA is TGTGCCAGCAGCCTCGCGGCAGGGTCTAACTATGGTTACACCTTC.

CDR3 loop: CSVYRGIGETQYF. CDR3 DNA: TGCAGCGTTTATAGGGGTATCGGGGAGACCCAGTACTTC. The V call is TRBV29-1, the J call TRBJ2-5; a weak D match, TRBD1 (5 bases). V was cut by 5 bases and J by 5 bases, with 15 bases left in between. This CDR3 is built from 13 residues. Germline-derived CDR1 and CDR2 are SQVTM and ANQGSEA.

V and J are TRBV2 and TRBJ1-2, with D tentatively TRBD1 (6 bases). CDR1 SNHLY and CDR2 FYNNEI come from the germline V gene. The CDR3 length is 13 residues. V lost 7 bases and J 6 bases, leaving 15 bases between the germline ends. The CDR3 region has the DNA TGTGCCAGCATCGGACAGCAAATCAATGGCTACACCTTC. This encodes CASIGQQINGYTF.

Here the CDR3 DNA reads TGCAGTGCTAGAGATCCCAGGGAGGCTCAGCAGTACTTC. This sequence encodes CSARDPREAQQYF. V is TRBV20-1 and J is TRBJ2-1; D might be TRBD2 (6 bases). The J call may be in error: the DNA end matches TRBJ2-7 better. The CDR3 totals 13 residues. Germline V gene sequence: CDR1 DFQATT, CDR2 SNEGSKA (reference sequence).

V is TRBV6-2 or TRBV6-3 and J is TRBJ2-3; D perhaps matches TRBD2 (5 bases). The CDR3 covers 15 residues. Trimming left V 6 bases short and J 2 bases short, with 15 bases between. Germline CDR1 and CDR2: MNHEY and SVGEGT. In DNA, the CDR3 is TGTGCCAGCAGAACCGGACTCTTCCTCACAGATACGCAGTATTTT. This codes for CASRTGLFLTDTQYF.

A few counts support this clonotype. The rearrangement links TRBV6-5 to TRBJ1-1; 10 nucleotides line up with TRBD1. Trimming cost V 3 bases and J 1 base; bases outside gene matches: 5. This CDR3 is 16 amino acids long. CDR1 and CDR2 (germline): MNHEY, SVGAGI. The CDR3 bases are TGTGCCAGCAGTTATGGGACAGGGGCTACGAACACTGAAGCTTTCTTT. Translation gives CASSYGTGATNTEAFF.

This clonotype occurred a few times. The V call is TRBV7-6, the J call TRBJ2-7, with 9 bases lining up with TRBD2. V shed 5 bases, J shed 3 bases, and the junction held 11 bases outside the gene matches. The CDR3 contains 16 residues. Germline lookup yields CDR1 SGHVS and CDR2 FNYEAQ. CDR3 sequence reads: CASSPGRAGGNYEQYF. The CDR3 region has the DNA TGTGCCAGCAGCCCGGGCCGAGCGGGAGGAAACTACGAGCAGTACTTC.

V is TRBV10-3 and J is TRBJ2-5; 10 bases are a match to TRBD2. The DNA end lines up better with TRBJ2-7; the J call may be wrong. Germline V gives CDR1 ENHRY, CDR2 SYGVKD. This CDR3 spans 18 amino acids. The CDR3 DNA reads as TGTGCCATCAGTGAAGGATTAGCGGGAGGATATGAGGGCTACGAGCAGTACTTC. This codes for CAISEGLAGGYEGYEQYF.

Regarding this clonotype: Germline is not matched at one junction end, which may reflect a read error. This chain links TRBV5-5 with TRBJ1-1; D is unclear. The germline V gene encodes CDR1 SGHKS and CDR2 YYEKEE (reference sequence). This CDR3 comprises 14 residues. The CDR3 region has the DNA TGTACCAGCAGCTTGGTGGGGTCGATTTTTGAAGCTTTCTTT. This codes for CTSSLVGSIFEAFF.

J is TRBJ2-1 and V is TRBV2; 7 bases map to TRBD2. This CDR3 contains 9 residues. Germline V gives CDR1 SNHLY, CDR2 FYNNEI. V was clipped by 11 bases and J by 12 bases; unmatched bases: 4. The CDR3 spells CAGGTMQFF. In DNA, the CDR3 is TGTGCCGGCGGGACTATGCAGTTCTTC. Together with reference TRBV2 and TRBJ2-1, the CDR3 gives the full variable domain: EPEVTQTPSHQVTQMGQEVILRCVPISNHLYFYWYRQILGQKVEFLVSFYNNEISEKSEIFDDQFSVERPDGSNFTLKIRSTKLEDSAMYFCAGGTMQFFGPGTRLTVL.

This clonotype came up a few times. The chain links TRBV29-1 to TRBJ2-1; 9 bases map to TRBD2. V trimming: 6 bases; J trimming: 7 bases; junction bases outside the gene matches: 4. The CDR3 is 12 residues long. CDR1 is SQVTM, CDR2 ANQGSEA, per germline. Here the CDR3 reads CSVGLARNEQFF. CDR3 sequence (DNA): TGCAGCGTCGGACTAGCGCGGAATGAGCAGTTCTTC.

The chain recombines TRBV29-1 with TRBJ1-1, with no clear D. The CDR3 runs to 11 residues. CDR1 and CDR2 from the germline V gene are SQVTM and ANQGSEA. In DNA, the CDR3 is TGCAGTTTCTTAAGAGGGATCGAAGCTTTCTTT. Protein sequence: CSFLRGIEAFF.

In its sample, this clonotype was seen once. V usage is TRBV25-1 and J usage is TRBJ2-1; weak D call: TRBD2 (6 bases). Trimming left V 4 bases short and J 9 bases short, with 19 bases between. Germline V lookup: CDR1 MGHDK, CDR2 SYGVNS. The CDR3 spans 15 residues. Here the CDR3 reads CASSVPPGGPVEQFF. In DNA form, the CDR3 reads TGTGCCAGCAGTGTCCCCCCCGGAGGGCCGGTTGAGCAGTTCTTC.

J is TRBJ2-5 and V is TRBV6-5; 7 positions agree with TRBD2. The length of the CDR3 is 11 residues. Trimming took 8 bases from V and 5 from J; bases not matched to a gene: 2. Germline V gives CDR1 MNHEY, CDR2 SVGAGI. The CDR3 nucleotides read TGTGCCAGCGCGGGAGTGGAGACCCAGTACTTC. This gives the protein CASAGVETQYF.

The chain employs TRBV3-1 and TRBJ2-7, with 13 bases identical to TRBD2. The CDR3 totals 17 residues. V was pared by 1 base and J by 5 bases, with 8 bases of the junction left unmatched. Germline V gene sequence: CDR1 LGHDT, CDR2 YNNKEL (reference sequence). CDR3 coding DNA: TGTGCCAGCAGCCAAGCACTAGCGGGAGGGCCTCGGGACGAGCAGTACTTC. Its translation: CASSQALAGGPRDEQYF.

The CDR3 reads CASSFSRDNQPQHF. The CDR3 bases are TGTGCCAGCAGCTTCAGCAGGGACAATCAGCCCCAGCATTTT. The J gene is TRBJ1-5, the V gene TRBV7-2, with a possible D match to TRBD1 (5 bases). The CDR3 is 14 residues long. CDR1 and CDR2 from the germline V gene are SGHTA and FQGNSA. Trimming pared 3 bases from V and 3 bases from J, leaving 9 bases between.

V and J are TRBV6-6 and TRBJ2-7; D might be TRBD1 (6 bases). This CDR3 is built from 16 residues. Germline V gives CDR1 MNHNY, CDR2 SVGAGI (reference sequence). V lost 2 bases and J lost 4, with 18 bases in between. The CDR3 nucleotides are TGTGCCAGCAGTTACGGTGGGGGCAGGGCTGGGTACGAGCAGTACTTC. Encoded protein: CASSYGGGRAGYEQYF.

This clonotype was counted only a few times. DNA of the CDR3: TGTGCCAGCGCACAGGGGGCGCGGGAGCAGTACTTC. This translates into CASAQGAREQYF. The V and J genes are TRBV6-5 and TRBJ2-4; 9 positions agree with TRBD1. CDR1 MNHEY and CDR2 SVGAGI come from the germline V gene. The CDR3 loop spans 12 amino acids. V was pared by 8 bases and J by 13 bases, with 9 bases of the junction left unmatched.

The table lists this clonotype with many counts. The V gene is TRBV10-3, the J gene TRBJ2-6, with TRBD1 as a possible D gene (6 bases). The V and J ends lost 6 bases and 5 bases respectively, with 17 bases between them. CDR3 length equals 16 residues. Germline-derived CDR1 and CDR2 are ENHRY and SYGVKD. The CDR3, as DNA: TGTGCCATCAGCAAACAGGGCCCTCAAAGGGCCAACGTCCTGACTTTC. Amino acid sequence: CAISKQGPQRANVLTF.

J is TRBJ1-1 and V is TRBV20-1; the D gene is possibly TRBD1 (5 bases). Germline values: CDR1 DFQATT, CDR2 SNEGSKA (reference sequence). CDR3 length: 13 residues. V was cut by 5 bases and J by 4 bases, with 14 bases left in between. The CDR3 DNA is TGCAGTGCTGCCCTGGGGGGGAGCACTGAAGCTTTCTTT. Encoded protein: CSAALGGSTEAFF.

The chain couples TRBV3-1 to TRBJ1-1, with unresolved D. The germline gives CDR1 LGHDT, CDR2 YNNKEL (reference sequence). The CDR3 extends over 14 amino acids. V shed 2 bases and J shed 1 base, with 8 bases lying between them. The CDR3 nucleotides read TGTGCCAGCAGCCAAATAGGTGCGAACACTGAAGCTTTCTTT. It is translated as CASSQIGANTEAFF.